This TCR beta chain was recovered during a study of blood T cells in healthy people across ages. Then a second PCR, running about 7 to 11 cycles, was carried out with a sample-barcoded 5' primer and a J-beta primer mix. TCRdb recomputed calls from the 5' RACE reads with MiXCR, one row per CDR3 protein. The sample has some 920,000 distinct CDR3 sequences, roughly 50% seen once. As to this clonotype: Its antigen is still unknown. At one end the junction does not follow the germline gene, possibly because of a read error.

General study results and limits: Both higher diversity and more naive CD4+ cells marked long-lived donors when set against aged donors.

The CDR3 totals 13 residues. The germline CDR1 and CDR2 sequences are DFQATT and SNEGSKA (reference sequence). The specimen sequenced was blood. The V call is TRBV20-1, the J call TRBJ2-1, with 10 bases aligning to TRBD2. The TCR originated in a woman aged 55-70 years in good health. CDR3: CSASTSGDNGQFF. The CDR3 DNA reads as TGCAGTGCTAGTACTAGCGGGGACAATGGGCAGTTCTTC.